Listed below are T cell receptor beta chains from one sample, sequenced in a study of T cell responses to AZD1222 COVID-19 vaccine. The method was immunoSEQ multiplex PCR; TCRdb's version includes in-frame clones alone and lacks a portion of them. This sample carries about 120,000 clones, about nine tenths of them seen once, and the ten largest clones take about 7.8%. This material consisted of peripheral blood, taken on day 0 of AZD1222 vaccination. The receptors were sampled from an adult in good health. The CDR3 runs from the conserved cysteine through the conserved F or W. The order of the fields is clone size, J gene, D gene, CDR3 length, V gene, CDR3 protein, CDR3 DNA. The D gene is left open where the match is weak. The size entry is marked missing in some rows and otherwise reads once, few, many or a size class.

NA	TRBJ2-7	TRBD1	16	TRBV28	CASSQPPRTGDYEQYF	TGTGCCAGCAGCCAACCACCTAGGACAGGGGACTACGAGCAGTACTTC
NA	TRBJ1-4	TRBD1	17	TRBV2	CASSLQGAPIIGEKLFF	TGTGCCAGCAGTCTTCAGGGGGCGCCGATCATTGGTGAAAAACTGTTTTTT
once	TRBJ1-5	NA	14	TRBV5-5	CASSLAAANQPQHF	TGTGCCAGCAGCTTGGCGGCAGCAAATCAGCCCCAGCATTTT
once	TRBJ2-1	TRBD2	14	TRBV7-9	CASTTSGGVYEQFF	TGTGCCAGCACGACTAGCGGGGGGGTGTATGAGCAGTTCTTC
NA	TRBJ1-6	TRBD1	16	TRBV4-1	CASSQGRGQGNSPLHF	TGCGCCAGCAGCCAAGGCCGGGGACAGGGAAATTCACCCCTCCACTTT
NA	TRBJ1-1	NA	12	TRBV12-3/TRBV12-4	CASRSGYTEAFF	TGTGCCAGCAGATCAGGGTACACTGAAGCTTTCTTT
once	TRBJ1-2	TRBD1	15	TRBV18	CASSPVTGGGGGYTF	TGTGCCAGCTCACCAGTGACAGGGGGCGGTGGTGGCTACACCTTC
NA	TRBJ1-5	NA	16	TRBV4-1	CASSQLEGRRSQPQHF	TGCGCCAGCAGCCAATTGGAGGGTCGTCGGTCCCAGCCCCAGCATTTT
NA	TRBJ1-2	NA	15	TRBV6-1	CASSEALGGEFGYTF	TGTGCCAGCAGTGAAGCGCTTGGGGGAGAATTCGGCTACACCTTC
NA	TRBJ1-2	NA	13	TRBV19	CASSIRTNYGYTF	TGTGCCAGTAGTATACGGACTAACTATGGCTACACCTTC
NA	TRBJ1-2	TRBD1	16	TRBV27	CASSLTHYRGWDGYTF	TGTGCCAGCAGTTTAACCCATTACAGGGGTTGGGATGGCTACACCTTC
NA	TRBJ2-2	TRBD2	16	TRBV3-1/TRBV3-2	CASSQVSGANTGELFF	TGTGCCAGCAGCCAAGTTAGCGGGGCGAACACCGGGGAGCTGTTTTTT
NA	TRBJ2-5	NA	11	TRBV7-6	CASSTRETQYF	TGTGCCAGCAGCACCCGAGAGACCCAGTACTTC
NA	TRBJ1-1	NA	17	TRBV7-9	CASSKSPQGKGDTEAFF	TGTGCCAGCAGCAAAAGCCCTCAGGGTAAAGGCGACACTGAAGCTTTCTTT
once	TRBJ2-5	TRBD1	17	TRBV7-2	CASSLVRTGRGEETQYF	TGTGCCAGCAGCTTAGTACGGACAGGAAGGGGCGAAGAGACCCAGTACTTC
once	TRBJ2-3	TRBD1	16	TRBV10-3	CAISEPGTGLADTQYF	TGTGCCATCAGTGAGCCCGGGACAGGGCTAGCAGATACGCAGTATTTT
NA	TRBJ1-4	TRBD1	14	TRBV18	CASSPGQGQEKLFF	TGTGCCAGCTCACCAGGACAGGGGCAAGAAAAACTGTTTTTT
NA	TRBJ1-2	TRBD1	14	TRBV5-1	CASSSTDRGDGYTF	TGCGCCAGCAGCTCCACCGACAGGGGGGATGGCTACACCTTC
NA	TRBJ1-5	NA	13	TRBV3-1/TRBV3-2	CASSQEGGLPQHF	TGTGCCAGCAGCCAAGAGGGTGGGTTGCCCCAGCATTTT
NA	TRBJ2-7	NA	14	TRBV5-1	CASSLLEGGREQYF	TGCGCCAGCAGCTTACTAGAAGGTGGCCGCGAGCAGTACTTC
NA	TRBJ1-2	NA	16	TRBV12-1	CASSFHSAIANYGYTF	TGTGCCAGCAGCTTTCATTCGGCCATAGCTAACTATGGCTACACCTTC
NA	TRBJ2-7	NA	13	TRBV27	CASSFSQVYEQYF	TGTGCCAGCAGTTTTTCGCAGGTCTACGAGCAGTACTTC
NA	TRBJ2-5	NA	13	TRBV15	CATSRDLEETQYF	TGTGCCACCAGCAGAGATCTAGAAGAGACCCAGTACTTC
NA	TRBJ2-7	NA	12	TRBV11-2	CASSFTADEQYF	TGTGCCAGCAGCTTTACGGCGGACGAGCAGTACTTC
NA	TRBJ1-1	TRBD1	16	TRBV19	CASTPHRGGMNTEAFF	TGTGCCAGTACACCTCACAGGGGAGGGATGAACACTGAAGCTTTCTTT
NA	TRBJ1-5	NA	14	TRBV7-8	CASSAADGNQPQHF	TGTGCCAGCAGCGCAGCGGACGGCAATCAGCCCCAGCATTTT
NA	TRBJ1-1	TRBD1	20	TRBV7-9	CASSRSALAQGAPGGTEAFF	TGTGCCAGCAGCAGGAGTGCACTGGCACAGGGGGCGCCGGGAGGCACTGAAGCTTTCTTT
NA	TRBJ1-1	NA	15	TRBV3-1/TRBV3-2	CASSQRHRVNTEAFF	TGTGCCAGCAGCCAACGACACAGGGTGAACACTGAAGCTTTCTTT
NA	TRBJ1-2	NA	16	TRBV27	CASSSLATGVGYGYTF	TGTGCCAGCAGTTCCCTAGCGACAGGAGTGGGTTACGGCTACACCTTC
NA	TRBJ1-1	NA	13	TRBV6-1	CASSEIESTEAFF	TGTGCCAGCAGTGAAATAGAGAGCACTGAAGCTTTCTTT
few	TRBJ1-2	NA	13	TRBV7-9	CASSFTGTGGYTF	TGTGCCAGCAGCTTCACAGGGACTGGTGGCTACACCTTC
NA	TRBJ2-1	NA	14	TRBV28	CASRTGGQGTEQFF	TGTGCCAGCAGGACGGGAGGACAGGGTACTGAGCAGTTCTTC
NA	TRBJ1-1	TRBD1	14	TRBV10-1	CASRGGQGGTEAFF	TGCGCCAGCAGGGGGGGACAGGGTGGCACTGAAGCTTTCTTT
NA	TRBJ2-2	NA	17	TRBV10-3	CAISETFDYANTGELFF	TGTGCCATCAGTGAGACTTTTGACTACGCGAACACCGGGGAGCTGTTTTTT
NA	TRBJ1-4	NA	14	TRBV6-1	CASSEGGVNEKLFF	TGTGCCAGCAGTGAAGGGGGTGTTAATGAAAAACTGTTTTTT
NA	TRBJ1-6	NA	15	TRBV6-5	CASSYSGRRNSPLHF	TGTGCCAGCAGTTACTCGGGACGTCGGAATTCACCCCTCCACTTT
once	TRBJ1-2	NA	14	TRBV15	CATSRGLGVKSGTF	TGTGCCACCAGCAGGGGTTTGGGGGTGAAGTCTGGCACCTTC
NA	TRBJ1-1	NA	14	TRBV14	CASSQVQGSSEAFF	TGTGCCAGCAGCCAAGTTCAGGGGAGCTCTGAAGCTTTCTTT
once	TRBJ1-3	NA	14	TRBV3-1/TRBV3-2	CASSQGPKGNTIYF	TGTGCCAGCAGCCAGGGCCCCAAAGGAAACACCATATATTTT
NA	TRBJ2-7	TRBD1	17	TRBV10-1	CASSDGTGGLLVGEQYF	TGCGCCAGCAGTGATGGGACAGGGGGTTTACTGGTCGGCGAGCAGTACTTC
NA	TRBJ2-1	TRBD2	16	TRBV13	CASSLFAGGPTNEQFF	TGTGCCAGCAGCTTATTTGCGGGGGGTCCTACCAATGAGCAGTTCTTC
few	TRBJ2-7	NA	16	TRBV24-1	CATSDNRAETMNEQYF	TGTGCCACCAGTGATAACCGGGCCGAAACCATGAACGAGCAGTACTTC
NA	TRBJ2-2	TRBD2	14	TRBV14	CASSQKGGAGELFF	TGTGCCAGCAGCCAAAAGGGAGGGGCCGGGGAGCTGTTTTTT
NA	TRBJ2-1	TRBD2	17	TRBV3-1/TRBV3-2	CASSQASGGAIYNEQFF	TGTGCCAGCAGCCAAGCCAGCGGGGGGGCTATCTACAATGAGCAGTTCTTC
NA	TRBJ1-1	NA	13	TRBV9	CASSVNLGAEAFF	TGTGCCAGCAGCGTTAATTTAGGGGCTGAAGCTTTCTTT
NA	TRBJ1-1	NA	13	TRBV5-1	CASSFETGTEAFF	TGCGCCAGCAGCTTCGAGACAGGCACTGAAGCTTTCTTT
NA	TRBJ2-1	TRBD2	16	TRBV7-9	CASSPLGGATYNEQFF	TGTGCCAGCAGCCCCCTCGGGGGGGCAACCTACAATGAGCAGTTCTTC
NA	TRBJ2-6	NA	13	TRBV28	CASRGAGANVLTF	TGTGCCAGCAGAGGGGCTGGGGCCAACGTCCTGACTTTC
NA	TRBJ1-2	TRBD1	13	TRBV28	CASVTGGNYGYTF	TGTGCCAGCGTTACAGGGGGCAATTATGGCTACACCTTC